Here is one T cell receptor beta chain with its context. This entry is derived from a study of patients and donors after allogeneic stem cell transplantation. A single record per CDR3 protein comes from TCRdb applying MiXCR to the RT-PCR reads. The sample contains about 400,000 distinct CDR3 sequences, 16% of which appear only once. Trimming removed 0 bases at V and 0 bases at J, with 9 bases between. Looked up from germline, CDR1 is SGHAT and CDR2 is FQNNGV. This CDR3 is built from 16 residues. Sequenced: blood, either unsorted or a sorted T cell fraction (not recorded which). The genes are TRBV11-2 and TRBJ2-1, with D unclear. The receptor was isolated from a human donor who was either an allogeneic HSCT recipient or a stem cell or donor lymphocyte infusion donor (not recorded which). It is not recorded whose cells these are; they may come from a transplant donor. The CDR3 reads CASSLDLLSSYNEQFF. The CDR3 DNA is TGTGCCAGCAGCTTAGACCTACTTAGCTCCTACAATGAGCAGTTCTTC.